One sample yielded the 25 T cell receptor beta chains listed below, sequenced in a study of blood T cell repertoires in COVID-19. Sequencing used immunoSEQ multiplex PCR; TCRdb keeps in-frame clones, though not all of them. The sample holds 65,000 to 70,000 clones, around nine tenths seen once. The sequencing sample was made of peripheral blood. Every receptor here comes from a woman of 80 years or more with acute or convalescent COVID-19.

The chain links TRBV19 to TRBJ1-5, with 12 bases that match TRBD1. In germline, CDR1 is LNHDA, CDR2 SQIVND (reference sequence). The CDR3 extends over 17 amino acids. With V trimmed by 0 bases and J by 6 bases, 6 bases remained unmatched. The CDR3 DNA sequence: TGTGCCAGTAGTATAGATACGGGGACAGGGGGCCGTCAGCCCCAGCATTTT. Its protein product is CASSIDTGTGGRQPQHF.

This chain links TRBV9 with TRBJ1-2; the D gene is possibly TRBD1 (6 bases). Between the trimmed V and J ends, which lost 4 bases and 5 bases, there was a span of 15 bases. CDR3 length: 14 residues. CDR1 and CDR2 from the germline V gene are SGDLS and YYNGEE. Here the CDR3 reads CASSPLGTSYGYTF. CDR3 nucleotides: TGTGCCAGCAGCCCCCTCGGGACATCGTATGGCTACACCTTC.

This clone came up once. CDR3 amino acids: CASSLAARGNTIYF. CDR3 DNA: TGCGCCAGCAGCTTGGCTGCCAGGGGGAACACCATATATTTT. The rearrangement joins TRBV5-1 to TRBJ1-3; 7 nucleotides line up with TRBD1. The germline V gene encodes CDR1 SGHRS and CDR2 YFSETQ. The CDR3 runs 14 residues. V gave up 0 bases and J gave up 7 bases; unmatched junction bases: 4.

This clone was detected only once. The CDR3: CASSFRQGDVNSPLHF. In DNA form, the CDR3 reads TGTGCCAGCAGCTTCAGACAGGGAGACGTTAATTCACCCCTCCACTTT. The chain couples TRBV7-9 to TRBJ1-6, with 7 nucleotides matching TRBD1. Germline V CDR1 and CDR2: SEHNR, FQNEAQ (reference sequence). The junction had 8 bases not matched to a gene; V was cut back by 3 bases and J by 6 bases. The CDR3 runs to 16 residues.

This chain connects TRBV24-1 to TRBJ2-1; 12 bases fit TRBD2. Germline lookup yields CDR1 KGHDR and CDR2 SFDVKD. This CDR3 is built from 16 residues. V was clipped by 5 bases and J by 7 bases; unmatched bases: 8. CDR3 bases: TGTGCCACCAGTGCCGGCGGGACTAGCGGGTTTAATGAGCAGTTCTTC. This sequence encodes CATSAGGTSGFNEQFF.

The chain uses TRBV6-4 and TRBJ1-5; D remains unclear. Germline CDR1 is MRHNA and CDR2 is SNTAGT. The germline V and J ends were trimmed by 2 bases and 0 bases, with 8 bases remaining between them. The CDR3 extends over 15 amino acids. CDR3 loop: CASSDKRNSNQPQHF. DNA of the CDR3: TGTGCCAGCAGTGACAAGAGAAATAGCAATCAGCCCCAGCATTTT.

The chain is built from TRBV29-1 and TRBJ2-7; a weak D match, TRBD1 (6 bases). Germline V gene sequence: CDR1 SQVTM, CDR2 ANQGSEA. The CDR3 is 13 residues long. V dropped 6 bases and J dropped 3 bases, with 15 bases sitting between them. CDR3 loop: CSVAKQGLYEQYF. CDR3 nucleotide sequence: TGCAGCGTCGCCAAACAGGGCCTCTACGAGCAGTACTTC.

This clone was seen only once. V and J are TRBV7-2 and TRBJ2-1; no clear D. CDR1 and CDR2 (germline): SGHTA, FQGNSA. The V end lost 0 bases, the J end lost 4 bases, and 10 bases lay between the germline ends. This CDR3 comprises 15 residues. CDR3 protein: CASSLAAALYNEQFF. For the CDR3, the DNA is TGTGCCAGCAGCTTAGCGGCCGCTCTTTACAATGAGCAGTTCTTC.

CDR3 residues: CASSRGQPGGYTF. The CDR3 bases are TGTGCCAGCAGCCGTGGACAGCCCGGGGGCTACACCTTC. V and J are TRBV7-9 and TRBJ1-2; D might be TRBD1 (6 bases). Per germline, CDR1 SEHNR and CDR2 FQNEAQ (reference sequence). The CDR3 spans 13 residues. The V end lost 5 bases, the J end lost 8 bases, and 15 bases lay between the germline ends.

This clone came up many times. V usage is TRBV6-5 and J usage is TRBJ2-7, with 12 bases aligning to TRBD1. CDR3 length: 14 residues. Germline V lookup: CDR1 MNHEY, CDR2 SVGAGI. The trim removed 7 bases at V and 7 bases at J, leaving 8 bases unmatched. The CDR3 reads CASTPGTGGSEQYF. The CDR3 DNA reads TGTGCCAGCACCCCCGGGACAGGGGGCTCGGAGCAGTACTTC.

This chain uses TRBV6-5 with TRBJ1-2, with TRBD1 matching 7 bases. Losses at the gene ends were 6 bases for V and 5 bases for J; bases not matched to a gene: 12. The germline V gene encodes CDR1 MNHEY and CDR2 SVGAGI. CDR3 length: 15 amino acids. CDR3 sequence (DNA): TGTGCCAGCAGACCGAGAAAGGGGGCCGAATATGGCTACACCTTC. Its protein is CASRPRKGAEYGYTF.

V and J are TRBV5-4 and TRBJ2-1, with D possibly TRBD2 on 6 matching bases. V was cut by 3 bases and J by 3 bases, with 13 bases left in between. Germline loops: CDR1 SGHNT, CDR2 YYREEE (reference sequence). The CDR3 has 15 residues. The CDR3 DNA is TGTGCCAGCAGCTCCCAGGGCGGGGACTACAATGAGCAGTTCTTC. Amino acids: CASSSQGGDYNEQFF.

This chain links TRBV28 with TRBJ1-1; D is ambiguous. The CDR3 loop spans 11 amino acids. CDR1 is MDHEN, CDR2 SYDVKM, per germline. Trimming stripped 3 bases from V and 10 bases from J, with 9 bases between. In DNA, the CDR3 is TGTGCCAGCAGTTTTTTGAGCCGAGCTTTCTTT. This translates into CASSFLSRAFF.

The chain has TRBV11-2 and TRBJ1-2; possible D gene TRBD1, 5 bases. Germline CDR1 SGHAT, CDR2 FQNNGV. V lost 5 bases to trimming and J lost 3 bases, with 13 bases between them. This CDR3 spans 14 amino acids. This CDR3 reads CASSPGGTYYGYTF. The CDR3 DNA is TGTGCCAGCAGCCCGGGTGGGACTTACTATGGCTACACCTTC. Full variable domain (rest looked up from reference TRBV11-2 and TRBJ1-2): EAGVAQSPRYKIIEKRQSVAFWCNPISGHATLYWYQQILGQGPKLLIQFQNNGVVDDSQLPKDRFSAERLKGVDSTLKIQPAKLEDSAVYLCASSPGGTYYGYTFGSGTRLTVV.

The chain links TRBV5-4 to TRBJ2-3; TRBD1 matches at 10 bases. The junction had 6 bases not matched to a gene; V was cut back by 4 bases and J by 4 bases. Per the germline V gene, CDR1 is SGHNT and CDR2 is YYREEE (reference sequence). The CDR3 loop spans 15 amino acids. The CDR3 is CASSPSGTGADTQYF. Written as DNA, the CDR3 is TGTGCCAGCAGCCCGTCCGGGACAGGGGCAGATACGCAGTATTTT.

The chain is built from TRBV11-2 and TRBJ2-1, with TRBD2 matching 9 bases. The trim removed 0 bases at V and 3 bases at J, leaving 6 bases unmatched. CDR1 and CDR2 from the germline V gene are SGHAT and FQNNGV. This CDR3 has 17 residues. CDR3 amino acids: CASSLEPGTSIYNEQFF. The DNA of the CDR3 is TGTGCCAGCAGCTTAGAACCCGGGACTAGCATCTACAATGAGCAGTTCTTC. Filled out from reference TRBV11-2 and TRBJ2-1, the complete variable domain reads EAGVAQSPRYKIIEKRQSVAFWCNPISGHATLYWYQQILGQGPKLLIQFQNNGVVDDSQLPKDRFSAERLKGVDSTLKIQPAKLEDSAVYLCASSLEPGTSIYNEQFFGPGTRLTVL.

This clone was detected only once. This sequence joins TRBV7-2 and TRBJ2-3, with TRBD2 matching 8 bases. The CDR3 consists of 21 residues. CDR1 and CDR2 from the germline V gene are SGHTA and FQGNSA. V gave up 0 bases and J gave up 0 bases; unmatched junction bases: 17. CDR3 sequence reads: CASSLAAGLVLAVSSTDTQYF. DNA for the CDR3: TGTGCCAGCAGCTTAGCGGCCGGACTAGTACTAGCGGTATCTAGCACAGATACGCAGTATTTT.

The CDR3: CAIKGASNYGYTF. CDR3 in DNA: TGTGCCATTAAGGGGGCATCTAACTATGGCTACACCTTC. V gene TRBV19 combines with J gene TRBJ1-2; 7 bases align to TRBD1. Germline lookup yields CDR1 LNHDA and CDR2 SQIVND (reference sequence). The CDR3 sequence is 13 residues long. Germline trimming cut 10 bases from V and 0 bases from J; bases unmatched to any gene: 5.

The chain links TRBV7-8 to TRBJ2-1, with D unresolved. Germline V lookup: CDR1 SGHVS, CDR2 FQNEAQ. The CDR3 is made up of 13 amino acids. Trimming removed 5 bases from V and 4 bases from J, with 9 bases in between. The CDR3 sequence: CASSLTHYNEQFF. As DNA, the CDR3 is TGTGCCAGCAGCCTGACACATTACAATGAGCAGTTCTTC.

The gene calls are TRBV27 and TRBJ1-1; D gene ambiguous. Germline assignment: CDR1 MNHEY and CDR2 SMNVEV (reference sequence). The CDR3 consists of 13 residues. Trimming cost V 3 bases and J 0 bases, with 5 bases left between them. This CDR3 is CASSLEVNTEAFF. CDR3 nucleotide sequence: TGTGCCAGCAGTTTGGAGGTGAACACTGAAGCTTTCTTT.

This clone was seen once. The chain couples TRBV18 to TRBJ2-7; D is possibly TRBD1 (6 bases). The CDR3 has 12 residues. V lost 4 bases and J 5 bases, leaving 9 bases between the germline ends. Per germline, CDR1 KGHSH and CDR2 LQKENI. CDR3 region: CASSQTGDEQYF. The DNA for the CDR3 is TGTGCCAGCTCACAGACAGGTGACGAGCAGTACTTC. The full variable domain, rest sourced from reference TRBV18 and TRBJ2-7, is NAGVMQNPRHLVRRRGQEARLRCSPMKGHSHVYWYRQLPEEGLKFMVYLQKENIIDESGMPKERFSAEFPKEGPSILRIQQVVRGDSAAYFCASSQTGDEQYFGPGTRLTVT.

The CDR3 spells CASSLTLAGENEQFF. The CDR3 coding sequence is TGCGCCAGCAGCTTGACGCTAGCGGGAGAAAATGAGCAGTTCTTC. The chain recombines TRBV5-1 with TRBJ2-1, with 10 bases identical to TRBD2. The CDR3 sequence is 15 residues long. Germline values: CDR1 SGHRS, CDR2 YFSETQ. Trimming removed 1 base from V and 7 bases from J; junction bases left unmatched: 5.

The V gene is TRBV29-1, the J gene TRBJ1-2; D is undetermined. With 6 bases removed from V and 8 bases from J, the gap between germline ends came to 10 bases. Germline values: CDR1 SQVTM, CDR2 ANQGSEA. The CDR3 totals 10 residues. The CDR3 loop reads CSVAEGGYTF. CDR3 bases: TGCAGCGTCGCAGAGGGAGGCTACACCTTC.

The CDR3 DNA reads as TGTGCCAGCAGTATTGACAGGGGCTATGGCTACACCTTC. Amino acid sequence: CASSIDRGYGYTF. This chain links TRBV6-5 with TRBJ1-2; 8 positions agree with TRBD1. The J segment lost 4 bases and the V segment lost 5 bases, leaving 3 bases of the junction unmatched. This CDR3 contains 13 residues. The germline CDR1 and CDR2 sequences are MNHEY and SVGAGI.

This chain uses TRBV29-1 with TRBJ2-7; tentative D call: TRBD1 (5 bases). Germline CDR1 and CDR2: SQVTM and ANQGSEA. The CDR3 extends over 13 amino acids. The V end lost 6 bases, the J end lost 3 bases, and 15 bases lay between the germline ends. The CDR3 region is CSVADRAGYEQYF. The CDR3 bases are TGCAGCGTGGCCGACAGAGCTGGCTACGAGCAGTACTTC.